The 4 T cell receptor beta chains in this list originate from one sample, sequenced in a study of T cell responses to AZD1222 COVID-19 vaccine. The assay was immunoSEQ multiplex PCR, and TCRdb's table has in-frame clones only and misses some. The sample lists fewer than 200,000 clones; roughly nine tenths were seen once. Sample: peripheral blood, taken 28 days after the second AZD1222 dose. The receptors stem from an adult who received the AZD1222 COVID-19 vaccine.

J is TRBJ1-5 and V is TRBV30, with 12 bases fitting TRBD1. The CDR3 loop spans 13 amino acids. Germline trimming cut 5 bases from V and 6 bases from J; bases unmatched to any gene: 2. Germline V gene sequence: CDR1 GTSNPN, CDR2 SVGIG (reference sequence). CDR3 region: CAWGDRGPQPQHF. The CDR3 DNA is TGTGCCTGGGGGGACAGGGGGCCTCAGCCCCAGCATTTT. The whole variable domain, remainder taken from reference TRBV30 and TRBJ1-5, is SQTIHQWPATLVQPVGSPLSLECTVEGTSNPNLYWYRQAAGRGLQLLFYSVGIGQISSEVPQNLSASRPQDRQFILSSKKLLLSDSGFYLCAWGDRGPQPQHFGDGTRLSIL.

This chain joins TRBV30 and TRBJ1-2, with a tentative D call TRBD1 (6 bases). The germline V gene encodes CDR1 GTSNPN and CDR2 SVGIG (reference sequence). The V and J ends lost 3 bases and 8 bases respectively, with 13 bases between them. This CDR3 comprises 12 residues. The CDR3 DNA sequence: TGTGCCTGGAGCCCGGAGGGGGGGGGCTACACCTTC. This translates into CAWSPEGGGYTF.

This rearrangement joins TRBV3-1 (or the pseudogene TRBV3-2) to TRBJ1-5; D may be TRBD1 (5 bases). The CDR3 is 14 residues long. The germline V and J ends were trimmed by 0 bases and 7 bases, with 10 bases remaining between them. From germline, CDR1 is LGHDT and CDR2 YNNKEL (reference sequence). CDR3 protein: CASSQEVRGQPQHF. The CDR3, as DNA: TGTGCCAGCAGCCAAGAAGTGCGGGGGCAGCCCCAGCATTTT.

The rearrangement joins TRBV5-1 to TRBJ2-3, with 9 nucleotides matching TRBD2. From germline, CDR1 is SGHRS and CDR2 YFSETQ. The J segment lost 6 bases and the V segment lost 2 bases, leaving 10 bases of the junction unmatched. The length of the CDR3 is 16 residues. CDR3 amino acids: CASSFTAGGPSDTQYF. DNA for the CDR3: TGCGCCAGCAGCTTTACGGCGGGAGGGCCCTCCGATACGCAGTATTTT.